This T cell receptor beta chain was documented in a study of neurological immune-mediated disorders (dated by TCRdb to 2018 to 2020). Some background on the complete study: Using UMI-based sequencing, the study compared peripheral blood TCR-beta repertoires from patients with HTLV-I-associated myelopathy (HAM/TSP), patients with multiple sclerosis, and healthy controls. Longitudinal samples, technical triplicates and paired sorted CD4+ and CD8+ T-cell subsets, alongside PBMC samples, were included among the roughly 110 TCR-beta libraries. Longitudinal HAM/TSP donors and healthy donors each had 3 time-points at intervals of roughly 3-40 months. The cohort was made up of some 70 subjects, consisting of some 15 HAM/TSP patients, around 35 multiple sclerosis patients and around 20 healthy controls. What the authors observed across the whole study: TCR clonal expansion was greatest in HAM/TSP patients and smallest in MS patients, who ranked below even healthy controls. No identical CDR3 amino acid sequences were found to be shared among expanded clones across subjects, suggesting that TCR-beta repertoires were private in all groups.

What the time point label conveys for this sample: longitudinal time-point 2. Unsorted PBMC libraries were generated from 2 million PBMCs stored in RNAlater at -80 °C until RNA extraction. Peripheral blood was subjected to Ficoll-Hypaque density gradient centrifugation to isolate PBMCs, which were then cryopreserved in liquid nitrogen. cDNA synthesis used template-switch 5'RACE with a primer carrying a 10-nucleotide random unique molecular identifier tagging each TCR transcript. Each sequencing run produced over 190 million TCR-beta sequences covering 15-18 subjects. The RNeasy kit was used to extract total RNA. The KAPA Real-time Library Amplification kit was used to amplify TCR-beta VDJ regions with primers targeting the TCR constant region and the 5'RACE anchor. Sample indexes and Illumina adaptors were added in a first PCR, after which library yield was increased in a second PCR. The roughly 650 bp TCR product was size-selected on a 2% E-gel SizeSelection system after Ampure bead purification. Before pooling, library quality was checked on a Bioanalyzer, concentration was measured with Qubit, and libraries were quantified with the Kapa Library Quantification kit. An Illumina HiSeq 2500 was used to sequence the libraries paired-end at 2 x 150 bp. To increase sequence diversity, about 25-31% phiX was spiked into each library pool. The source study handled its data this way. Quality-filtered reads were processed with the UMI-based MiGEC pipeline, which removed over 75% of raw TCR sequences during error correction. IMGT germline references were used for aligning VDJ genes, and each clonotype was defined as a unique CDR3 amino acid sequence together with its V-J genes. Clonal expansion, Shannon diversity, and CDR3 relatedness (CalcPairwiseDistances, ClusterSamples) were evaluated with VDJtools, and phylogenetic trees were built with CLCbio workbench. Clones with at least 8 unique UMIs were defined as expanded, with this threshold being based on coefficient-of-variation modelling across technical triplicates. The public reads were run again by TCRdb, first through fastp at Q25 and then through MiXCR, and only productive beta chains were kept. Rows with a matching CDR3 protein are joined into one entry that keeps the most common DNA and genes. The V and J calls here are based on TCRdb, not the publication. Counted in this sample were roughly 98,000 distinct CDR3 sequences; roughly 13% of them appeared once. The ten largest clones represent just under 5% of the sample.

The sample holds many counts of this clonotype. Which antigen it targets is not known. Base qualities are not at hand, and no much larger clone is one base apart. The germline V gene yields SQVTM for CDR1 and ANQGSEA for CDR2. The germline ends are 11 bases apart after V is trimmed by 1 base and J by 4 bases. From cysteine to phenylalanine, the CDR3 is 13 amino acids long. Only the CDR3 portion is preserved as DNA: 39 bases, with reading frame beginning at the first base. The TCR was taken from a female donor with HTLV-1-associated myelopathy (HAM/TSP). The V gene is TRBV29-1 and the J gene is TRBJ2-7; the D segment could be TRBD1, given 5 matching bases. Sequenced material: PBMCs. The CDR3 is CSVEGAGRYEQYF. In nucleotides, the sequence is TGCAGCGTTGAAGGGGCAGGGCGGTACGAGCAGTACTTC.